This T cell receptor (beta chain) was found in a study of T cell therapy after organ transplantation. Overall study findings and caveats: Post-therapy CD8 clonality change correlated inversely with pretherapy clonality.

Germline V CDR1 and CDR2: SGHDT, YYEEEE. With V trimmed by 2 bases and J by 3 bases, 5 bases remained unmatched. This CDR3 has 14 residues. Concerning this clone: Its antigen is not identified.

The time point: 20-29 weeks after completion of therapy. TCRdb's table, derived via immunoSEQ multiplex PCR, lists solely in-frame clones and lacks some. Here the sample spans roughly 15,000 clones, 65% to 90% being singletons. Specimen: CD8+ T cells from blood, collected after autologous CMV-specific T cell therapy. The sequence derives from a human patient who had received a solid organ transplant and had CMV disease. Some T cells may trace back to the graft donor. V is TRBV5-6 and J is TRBJ2-7; 7 bases are a match to TRBD1. The CDR3 protein is CASSFRDSLYEQYF. CDR3 DNA sequence: TGTGCCAGCAGCTTCCGGGACAGCCTCTACGAGCAGTACTTC.